This TCR beta chain was sequenced for a study of T cells in Graves' hyperthyroidism and ophthalmopathy. Germline CDR1 is MNHNS and CDR2 is SASEGT. The trim removed 6 bases at V and 0 bases at J, leaving 8 bases unmatched. CDR3 size: 15 residues. This clonotype was observed at least ten times. Amplified regions were TCR beta CDR3 sequences from RNA transcripts. TCR CDR3 regions were first amplified by RT-PCR with HTBI primers. Using its own MiXCR run on the multiplex PCR reads, TCRdb lists one record per CDR3 protein. The table lists under 300,000 distinct CDR3 sequences, 25% to 30% of them singletons. This TCR came from a middle-aged man with Graves' hyperthyroidism that later progressed to Graves' ophthalmopathy. The chain has TRBV6-1 and TRBJ2-7; 7 nucleotides match TRBD1. Sample: blood. The CDR3 protein is CASSTTGTTSYEQYF. CDR3 DNA sequence: TGTGCCAGCAGCACGACAGGGACCACCTCCTACGAGCAGTACTTC.